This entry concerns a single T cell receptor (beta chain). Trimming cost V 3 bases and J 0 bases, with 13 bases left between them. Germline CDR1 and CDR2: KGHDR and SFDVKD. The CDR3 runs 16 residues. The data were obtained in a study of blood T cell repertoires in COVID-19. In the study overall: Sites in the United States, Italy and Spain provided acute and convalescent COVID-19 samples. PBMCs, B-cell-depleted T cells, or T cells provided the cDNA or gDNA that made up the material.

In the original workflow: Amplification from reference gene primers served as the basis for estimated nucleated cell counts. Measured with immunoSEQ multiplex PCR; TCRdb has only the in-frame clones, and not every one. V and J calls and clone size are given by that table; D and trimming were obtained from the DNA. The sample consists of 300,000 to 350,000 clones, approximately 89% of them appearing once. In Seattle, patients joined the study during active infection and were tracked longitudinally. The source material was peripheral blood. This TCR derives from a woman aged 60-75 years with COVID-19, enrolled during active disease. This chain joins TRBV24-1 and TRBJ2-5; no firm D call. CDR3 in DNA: TGTGCCACCAGTGATCCCCTTGGGCCTAACCAAGAGACCCAGTACTTC. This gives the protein CATSDPLGPNQETQYF.